The 17 T cell receptor beta chains in this list originate from one sample, sequenced in a study of T-cell memory formation after mild COVID-19. TCRdb fed the 5' RACE reads into MiXCR, producing one record per CDR3 protein. The table records 250,000 to 350,000 distinct CDR3 sequences, approximately 14% of them present only once. The source material was PBMCs or a T cell subset sorted from them (not recorded which). The receptor source for this set is a man aged 18 to 29 who had mild COVID-19 (a few samples of this study predate the infection). Cell type and time point are not known.

This clonotype was observed a handful of times. This sequence joins TRBV19 and TRBJ1-1, with 12 bases matching TRBD1. Germline-derived CDR1 and CDR2 are LNHDA and SQIVND (reference sequence). CDR3 length: 16 amino acids. V lost 7 bases and J lost 6; bases outside the gene matches: 12. CDR3 protein: CASTLVGGTGGPEAFF. The CDR3 DNA is TGTGCCAGTACTCTCGTCGGGGGGACAGGGGGCCCTGAAGCTTTCTTT.

The CDR3 loop is CASSIFDRWGSYEQYF. CDR3 in DNA: TGTGCCAGCAGTATCTTCGACAGATGGGGATCCTACGAGCAGTACTTC. This chain joins TRBV28 and TRBJ2-7; a weak D match, TRBD1 (5 bases). Germline CDR1 and CDR2: MDHEN and SYDVKM. The germline V and J ends were trimmed by 5 bases and 1 base, with 18 bases remaining between them. The CDR3 has 16 residues.

This clonotype appeared many times. This chain uses TRBV4-1 with TRBJ1-5; D might be TRBD1 (5 bases). Germline CDR1 reads MGHRA; CDR2 reads YSYEKL. The germline V and J ends were trimmed by 2 bases and 0 bases, with 8 bases remaining between them. The length of the CDR3 is 15 residues. The CDR3 nucleotides are TGCGCCAGCAGCCAACGCAGGGTTAGCAATCAGCCCCAGCATTTT. Protein: CASSQRRVSNQPQHF.

This clonotype has just a few counts. The gene calls are TRBV7-2 and TRBJ2-5; D gene ambiguous. The CDR3 is made up of 13 amino acids. Trimming removed 7 bases from V and 5 bases from J, with 14 bases in between. From germline, CDR1 is SGHTA and CDR2 FQGNSA. The CDR3 spells CASTRLGYETQYF. The CDR3 nucleotides read TGTGCCAGCACCCGTTTGGGGTACGAGACCCAGTACTTC.

This chain connects TRBV10-3 to TRBJ2-3; 8 bases are a match to TRBD2. CDR3 length: 13 amino acids. CDR1 ENHRY and CDR2 SYGVKD come from the germline V gene. CDR3 region: CDVLAGSTDTQYF. The CDR3 DNA is TGTGACGTCCTAGCGGGCTCCACAGATACGCAGTATTTT.

CDR3 in DNA: TGTGCCACCAGTGAGACCCCCCACGGGACAGGGGAAAATTCACCCCTCCACTTT. Amino acids: CATSETPHGTGENSPLHF. This chain uses TRBV24-1 with TRBJ1-6, with 10 bases identical to TRBD1. This CDR3 contains 18 residues. With 4 bases clipped from V and 7 bases from J, the junction kept 12 bases outside the gene matches. Germline V gene sequence: CDR1 KGHDR, CDR2 SFDVKD.

Only a few counts were recorded for this clonotype. This chain joins TRBV29-1 and TRBJ2-1; D might be TRBD2 (5 bases). Trimming left V 5 bases short and J 2 bases short, with 13 bases between. The CDR3 is 14 amino acids. Germline V gene data show CDR1 as SQVTM and CDR2 as ANQGSEA. The CDR3 spells CSVPNGMAYNEQFF. In DNA form, the CDR3 reads TGCAGCGTTCCTAACGGGATGGCCTACAATGAGCAGTTCTTC.

This clonotype has just a few counts. The chain joins TRBV9 to TRBJ2-1; maybe TRBD1 (5 bases). The CDR3 length is 13 residues. V gave up 2 bases and J gave up 6 bases, with 9 bases separating them. Germline-derived CDR1 and CDR2 are SGDLS and YYNGEE. The CDR3 is CASSVGQGNEQFF. The DNA of the CDR3 is TGTGCCAGCAGCGTCGGCCAGGGCAATGAGCAGTTCTTC.

This clonotype appeared a few times. The chain uses TRBV6-6 and TRBJ1-2; D may be TRBD1 (6 bases). The germline CDR1 and CDR2 sequences are MNHNY and SVGAGI (reference sequence). Trimming removed 4 bases at V and 7 bases at J, with 13 bases between. CDR3 length: 13 amino acids. The CDR3 sequence: CASSLEQGGGYTF. The CDR3 bases are TGTGCCAGCAGTTTAGAACAGGGCGGTGGCTACACCTTC.

This clonotype was seen repeatedly, ten times or more. J is TRBJ2-1 and V is TRBV5-1; D might be TRBD1 (6 bases). CDR3 length: 13 amino acids. Per the germline V gene, CDR1 is SGHRS and CDR2 is YFSETQ. The V and J ends lost 5 bases and 9 bases respectively, with 15 bases between them. The CDR3 sequence is CASSFRGPGEQFF. The CDR3 DNA reads TGCGCCAGCAGTTTCAGGGGCCCTGGTGAGCAGTTCTTC.

The chain has TRBV5-1 and TRBJ1-4; TRBD1 might be the D (5 bases). The V gene lost 0 bases and the J gene lost 6 bases, with 9 bases spanning the gap. From germline, CDR1 is SGHRS and CDR2 YFSETQ. The CDR3 consists of 14 residues. The CDR3 reads CASSLGGVDEKLFF. DNA of the CDR3: TGCGCCAGCAGCTTGGGAGGGGTCGATGAAAAACTGTTTTTT.

This clonotype was seen only a few times. V is TRBV20-1 and J is TRBJ1-4; tentative D call: TRBD1 (5 bases). The CDR3 consists of 13 residues. V gave up 1 base and J gave up 8 bases, with 11 bases separating them. Per germline, CDR1 DFQATT and CDR2 SNEGSKA (reference sequence). CDR3 amino acids: CSARGGREEKLFF. In DNA form, the CDR3 reads TGCAGTGCTAGAGGGGGGAGAGAAGAAAAACTGTTTTTT.

This clonotype came up many times. This chain uses TRBV6-4 with TRBJ2-3; 7 nucleotides line up with TRBD2. With 3 bases clipped from V and 3 bases from J, the junction kept 0 bases outside the gene matches. The CDR3 is 13 amino acids. CDR1 is MRHNA, CDR2 SNTAGT, per germline. The CDR3 sequence: CASSERGTDTQYF. CDR3 DNA: TGTGCCAGCAGTGAGCGGGGGACAGATACGCAGTATTTT.

The rearrangement uses TRBV6-6 and TRBJ1-2, with TRBD1 as a possible D gene (6 bases). Per the germline V gene, CDR1 is MNHNY and CDR2 is SVGAGI (reference sequence). The ends were cut back, 6 bases at V and 8 bases at J, with 13 bases in the middle. The CDR3 loop spans 12 amino acids. In DNA, the CDR3 is TGTGCCAGCAGAGAGACAGGCTCCGGCTACACCTTC. Protein product: CASRETGSGYTF.

The CDR3 protein is CASSQVWDSSYEQYF. CDR3 sequence (DNA): TGCGCCAGCAGCCAAGTGTGGGACAGCTCCTACGAGCAGTACTTC. The rearrangement joins TRBV4-1 to TRBJ2-7, with 7 bases matching TRBD1. The CDR3 spans 15 residues. Germline V gene sequence: CDR1 MGHRA, CDR2 YSYEKL. The ends lost 1 base at V and 0 bases at J; junction bases unmatched: 3.

The chain employs TRBV27 and TRBJ2-5; 10 nucleotides agree with TRBD1. The germline CDR1 and CDR2 sequences are MNHEY and SMNVEV (reference sequence). This CDR3 is 15 amino acids long. The V segment lost 5 bases and the J segment 4 bases; nucleotides outside the gene matches: 7. The CDR3 nucleotides read TGTGCCAGCAGTCCTCGACAGGGGGCTTCAGAGACCCAGTACTTC. The encoded protein is CASSPRQGASETQYF.

This chain links TRBV9 with TRBJ1-6; no firm D call. V was trimmed by 0 bases and J by 2 bases, leaving 6 bases between them. CDR1 and CDR2 from the germline V gene are SGDLS and YYNGEE. CDR3 size: 15 residues. CDR3 bases: TGTGCCAGCAGCGTAGGGAAGGCCTATAATTCACCCCTCCACTTT. Translating it yields CASSVGKAYNSPLHF.